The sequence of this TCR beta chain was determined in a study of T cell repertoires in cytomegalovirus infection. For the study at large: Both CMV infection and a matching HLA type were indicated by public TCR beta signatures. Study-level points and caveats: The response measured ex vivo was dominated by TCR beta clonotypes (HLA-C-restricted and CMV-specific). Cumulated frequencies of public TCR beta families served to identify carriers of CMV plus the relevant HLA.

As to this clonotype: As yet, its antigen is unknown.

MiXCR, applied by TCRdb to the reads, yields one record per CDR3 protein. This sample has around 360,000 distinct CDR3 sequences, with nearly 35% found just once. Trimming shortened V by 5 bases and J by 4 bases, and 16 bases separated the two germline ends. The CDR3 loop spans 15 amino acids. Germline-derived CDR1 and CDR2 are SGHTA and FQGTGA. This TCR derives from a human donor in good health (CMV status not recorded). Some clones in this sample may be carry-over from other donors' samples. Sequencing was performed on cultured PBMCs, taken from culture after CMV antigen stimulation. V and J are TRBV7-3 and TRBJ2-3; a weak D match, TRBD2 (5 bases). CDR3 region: CASSPGLGLPDTQYF. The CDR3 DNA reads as TGTGCCAGCAGCCCCGGACTGGGCCTGCCAGATACGCAGTATTTT.